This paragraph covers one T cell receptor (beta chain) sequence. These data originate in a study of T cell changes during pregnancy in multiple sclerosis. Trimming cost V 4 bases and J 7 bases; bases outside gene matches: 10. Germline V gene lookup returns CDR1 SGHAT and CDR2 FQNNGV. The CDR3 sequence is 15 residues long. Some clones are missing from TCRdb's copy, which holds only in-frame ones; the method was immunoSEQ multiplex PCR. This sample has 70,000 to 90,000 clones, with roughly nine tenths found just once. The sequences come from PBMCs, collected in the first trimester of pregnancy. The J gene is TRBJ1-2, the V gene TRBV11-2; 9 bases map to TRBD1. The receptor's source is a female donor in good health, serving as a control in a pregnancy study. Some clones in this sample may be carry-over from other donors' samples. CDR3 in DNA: TGTGCCAGCAGCTACTACAGGGGGCCAAGCGGTGGCTACACCTTC. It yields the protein CASSYYRGPSGGYTF.